Listed here are 26 T cell receptor beta chains from one sample, sequenced in a study of long-term antiretroviral therapy in people with HIV. With survey level as its setting, the immunoSEQ assay was v3.0. Here immunoSEQ multiplex PCR was the method, and the copy in TCRdb shows in-frame clones only, minus some. The sample yields tens of thousands of clones, about 80% seen once. Here the sequenced sample was unsorted PBMCs, taken 1.1 years before starting antiretroviral therapy. The origin of the receptors is a woman aged 40 to 50 with HIV.

This chain links TRBV2 with TRBJ1-5, with 12 bases that match TRBD1. This CDR3 comprises 15 residues. The germline V gene encodes CDR1 SNHLY and CDR2 FYNNEI. V lost 6 bases, J lost 4 bases, and 4 bases stayed unmatched. The CDR3 loop is CASRGGQGANQPQHF. Here the CDR3 DNA reads TGTGCCAGCAGGGGGGGACAGGGGGCAAATCAGCCCCAGCATTTT. Using reference TRBV2 and TRBJ1-5 for the parts outside the CDR3, the full variable domain is EPEVTQTPSHQVTQMGQEVILRCVPISNHLYFYWYRQILGQKVEFLVSFYNNEISEKSEIFDDQFSVERPDGSNFTLKIRSTKLEDSAMYFCASRGGQGANQPQHFGDGTRLSIL.

This chain joins TRBV19 and TRBJ2-7; D not certain. The V end was cut by 4 bases, the J end by 6 bases, with 13 bases between. The germline CDR1 and CDR2 sequences are LNHDA and SQIVND (reference sequence). The CDR3 loop spans 13 amino acids. CDR3 nucleotides: TGTGCCAGTAGTACCGCCGTTCGGTCCGAGCAGTACTTC. Protein product: CASSTAVRSEQYF.

V usage is TRBV6-5 and J usage is TRBJ1-4; TRBD1 is a possible D gene (5 bases). The CDR3 consists of 16 residues. Germline assignment: CDR1 MNHEY and CDR2 SVGAGI. Trimming took off 4 bases at V and 0 bases at J, with 12 bases between the two ends. CDR3 sequence reads: CASSSTWDSTNEKLFF. Here the CDR3 DNA reads TGTGCCAGCAGTTCTACTTGGGACTCAACTAATGAAAAACTGTTTTTT.

This clone was observed once. The rearrangement joins TRBV9 to TRBJ1-6, with D uncertain. The CDR3 totals 15 residues. The germline V gene encodes CDR1 SGDLS and CDR2 YYNGEE. Between the trimmed V and J ends, which lost 4 bases and 5 bases, there was a span of 13 bases. The CDR3 bases are TGTGCCAGCAGCTTAAAGGGAGGAAATAATTCACCCCTCCACTTT. This gives the protein CASSLKGGNNSPLHF.

This clone came up once. The V gene is TRBV5-6, the J gene TRBJ2-1; D unclear. The V gene lost 0 bases and the J gene lost 3 bases, with 16 bases spanning the gap. This CDR3 spans 17 amino acids. Germline V gene lookup returns CDR1 SGHDT and CDR2 YYEEEE. The CDR3 DNA reads TGTGCCAGCAGCTTGGGGCTAGATCGTCTTTTCTACAATGAGCAGTTCTTC. Amino acid sequence: CASSLGLDRLFYNEQFF. Together with reference TRBV5-6 and TRBJ2-1, the CDR3 gives the full variable domain: DAGVTQSPTHLIKTRGQQVTLRCSPKSGHDTVSWYQQALGQGPQFIFQYYEEEERQRGNFPDRFSGHQFPNYSSELNVNALLLGDSALYLCASSLGLDRLFYNEQFFGPGTRLTVL.

The chain uses TRBV18 and TRBJ1-2; D is ambiguous. V shed 2 bases and J shed 5 bases, with 9 bases lying between them. The CDR3 covers 13 residues. Germline V CDR1 and CDR2: KGHSH, LQKENI. CDR3 DNA: TGTGCCAGCTCACCAGAAGAGGGTTATGGCTACACCTTC. Encoded protein: CASSPEEGYGYTF.

This chain joins TRBV20-1 and TRBJ1-2; D ambiguous. The germline V gene encodes CDR1 DFQATT and CDR2 SNEGSKA (reference sequence). CDR3 size: 11 residues. V shed 7 bases and J shed 5 bases, with 11 bases lying between them. The CDR3 DNA follows: TGCAGTGTTAGGACGAGTTATGGCTACACCTTC. Translated: CSVRTSYGYTF.

The rearrangement links TRBV30 to TRBJ2-5; D is uncertain. The V end was cut by 0 bases, the J end by 5 bases, with 16 bases between. The germline V gene has CDR1 GTSNPN and CDR2 SVGIG (reference sequence). CDR3 length: 15 residues. In DNA, the CDR3 is TGTGCCTGGAGTGTTAGGACGCATATAAGGGAGACCCAGTACTTC. Residues: CAWSVRTHIRETQYF.

This clone showed up just once. The chain employs TRBV10-3 and TRBJ2-3; D unresolved. Looked up from germline, CDR1 is ENHRY and CDR2 is SYGVKD. V gave up 6 bases and J gave up 7 bases, with 17 bases separating them. This CDR3 has 14 amino acids. The CDR3 coding sequence is TGTGCCATCAGGGCGTCCGGCCTAGTGAATACGCAGTATTTT. Translated, it gives CAIRASGLVNTQYF.

This clone was seen more than once but under ten times. The chain is built from TRBV2 and TRBJ1-2; possible D gene TRBD1, 6 bases. Per germline, CDR1 SNHLY and CDR2 FYNNEI. V was shortened by 9 bases and J by 5 bases, with 19 bases between the two germline ends. The CDR3 covers 14 residues. DNA of the CDR3: TGTGCCAGTTCACCTTGGGCAGGGGAGTATGGCTACACCTTC. It yields the protein CASSPWAGEYGYTF.

This chain joins TRBV5-4 and TRBJ1-2, with D possibly matching TRBD1 (5 bases). The germline gives CDR1 SGHNT, CDR2 YYREEE (reference sequence). There are 15 residues in the CDR3. With 4 bases removed from V and 0 bases from J, the gap between germline ends came to 13 bases. DNA of the CDR3: TGTGCCAGCAGCCGGGGCACAGACTCTAACTATGGCTACACCTTC. Its protein is CASSRGTDSNYGYTF.

V usage is TRBV12-5 and J usage is TRBJ2-1; TRBD2 matches at 11 bases. The germline V gene has CDR1 LGHNT and CDR2 FRNRAP. The J segment lost 5 bases and the V segment lost 3 bases, leaving 6 bases of the junction unmatched. The CDR3 consists of 16 residues. CDR3 bases: TGTGCTAGTGGTTTCCCGTTAGCGGGAGGGGACAATGAGCAGTTCTTC. It encodes CASGFPLAGGDNEQFF.

This chain connects TRBV2 to TRBJ2-7, with D maybe TRBD1 (6 bases). This CDR3 has 12 amino acids. V was shortened by 11 bases and J by 1 base, with 12 bases between the two germline ends. The germline V gene encodes CDR1 SNHLY and CDR2 FYNNEI. The CDR3 loop is CAVGGASYEQYF. DNA of the CDR3: TGTGCCGTTGGGGGCGCATCCTACGAGCAGTACTTC.

The chain has TRBV10-2 and TRBJ1-2; the match to TRBD1 covers 11 bases. CDR3 length: 13 residues. Trimming cost V 5 bases and J 8 bases; bases outside gene matches: 4. The germline V gene has CDR1 WSHSY and CDR2 SAAADI. CDR3 in DNA: TGCGCCAGCAGTTGGGACAGGGGGGAAGGCTACACCTTC. Its protein is CASSWDRGEGYTF.

The chain carries TRBV6-5 and TRBJ2-2; D ambiguous. The V and J ends lost 5 bases and 2 bases respectively, with 3 bases between them. The CDR3 is 12 residues long. Looked up from germline, CDR1 is MNHEY and CDR2 is SVGAGI. The CDR3 reads CASSLNTGELFF. In nucleotides, the CDR3 is TGTGCCAGCAGTCTCAACACCGGGGAGCTGTTTTTT.

CDR3 residues: CASSDFRTGKNTEAFF. The CDR3 DNA sequence: TGTGCCAGCAGTGACTTCAGGACAGGGAAGAACACTGAAGCTTTCTTT. This chain links TRBV25-1 with TRBJ1-1; 8 positions agree with TRBD1. Germline V gene sequence: CDR1 MGHDK, CDR2 SYGVNS. Losses at the gene ends were 3 bases for V and 1 base for J; bases not matched to a gene: 7. The CDR3 sequence is 16 residues long.

The chain recombines TRBV7-6 with TRBJ1-3; D gene ambiguous. The germline V gene encodes CDR1 SGHVS and CDR2 FNYEAQ. V was shortened by 1 base and J by 1 base, with 5 bases between the two germline ends. The CDR3 loop spans 14 amino acids. The CDR3 here is CASSLGGSGNTIYF. The CDR3 DNA sequence: TGTGCCAGCAGCTTAGGGGGTTCTGGAAACACCATATATTTT.

In its sample, this clone was seen once. This chain joins TRBV5-1 and TRBJ2-7, with D possibly matching TRBD1 (6 bases). Trimming stripped 5 bases from V and 0 bases from J, with 15 bases between. The germline gives CDR1 SGHRS, CDR2 YFSETQ. The CDR3 is 15 amino acids. DNA for the CDR3: TGCGCCAGCAGACGGGACACACCGAGCTCCTACGAGCAGTACTTC. This translates into CASRRDTPSSYEQYF.

The J gene is TRBJ1-1, the V gene TRBV5-4, with D perhaps matching TRBD1 (6 bases). V lost 0 bases, J lost 1 base, and 13 bases lay in between. CDR3 length equals 16 residues. Germline lookup yields CDR1 SGHNT and CDR2 YYREEE (reference sequence). The CDR3 sequence: CASSLGGGAANTEAFF. CDR3 sequence (DNA): TGTGCCAGCAGCTTGGGCGGGGGGGCAGCGAACACTGAAGCTTTCTTT. The whole variable domain, remainder taken from reference TRBV5-4 and TRBJ1-1, is ETGVTQSPTHLIKTRGQQVTLRCSSQSGHNTVSWYQQALGQGPQFIFQYYREEENGRGNFPPRFSGLQFPNYSSELNVNALELDDSALYLCASSLGGGAANTEAFFGQGTRLTVV.

The chain uses TRBV19 and TRBJ2-2; D unclear. Germline V CDR1 and CDR2: LNHDA, SQIVND (reference sequence). The CDR3 length is 14 residues. V was clipped by 5 bases and J by 6 bases, with 13 bases between them. CDR3 in DNA: TGTGCCAGTAGTGGCGGACCCAGTTCCGGGGAGCTGTTTTTT. Protein sequence: CASSGGPSSGELFF.

The chain joins TRBV21-1 to TRBJ1-4; the table's D call TRBD1 went unverified against the DNA. TRBV21-1 is shown as a pseudogene. The CDR3 sequence is 15 residues long. CDR3 sequence reads: CASSKEAGGNEKLFF. CDR3 nucleotide sequence: TGTGCCAGCAGCAAAGAGGCAGGTGGTAATGAAAAACTGTTTTTT.

In this sample, this clone turned up a few times. The rearrangement links TRBV2 to TRBJ1-2; D might be TRBD1 (6 bases). Trimming cost V 4 bases and J 7 bases, with 16 bases left between them. This CDR3 is built from 14 residues. Germline CDR1 is SNHLY and CDR2 is FYNNEI. CDR3 in amino acids: CASSGDRSAGGYTF. CDR3 bases: TGTGCCAGCAGTGGTGACAGGTCCGCAGGTGGCTACACCTTC. Based on the CDR3 plus reference TRBV2 and TRBJ1-2, the full variable domain is EPEVTQTPSHQVTQMGQEVILRCVPISNHLYFYWYRQILGQKVEFLVSFYNNEISEKSEIFDDQFSVERPDGSNFTLKIRSTKLEDSAMYFCASSGDRSAGGYTFGSGTRLTVV.

The chain is built from TRBV7-2 and TRBJ2-7; 10 positions match TRBD1. The CDR3 length is 17 residues. Looked up from germline, CDR1 is SGHTA and CDR2 is FQGNSA. J lost 2 bases, V lost 3 bases, and 10 bases had no gene match. The CDR3 protein is CASSFLGGTGAPYEQYF. As DNA, the CDR3 is TGTGCCAGCAGCTTTCTGGGGGGGACAGGGGCCCCCTACGAGCAGTACTTC.

This clone was counted a few times. The rearrangement joins TRBV11-3 to TRBJ1-2, with a possible D match to TRBD1 (5 bases). CDR3 length equals 13 residues. V was cut by 5 bases and J by 4 bases, with 11 bases left in between. Germline values: CDR1 SGHNT, CDR2 YENEEA. CDR3 amino acids: CASSPGTLYGYTF. The CDR3 DNA reads as TGTGCCAGCAGCCCCGGGACTCTCTATGGCTACACCTTC.

The rearrangement joins TRBV5-6 to TRBJ2-7, with D possibly being TRBD2 (5 bases). Trimming took 4 bases from V and 1 from J, leaving 18 bases between them. CDR1 SGHDT and CDR2 YYEEEE come from the germline V gene. This CDR3 has 16 amino acids. The CDR3 is CASSLIIGDPSYEQYF. As DNA, the CDR3 is TGTGCCAGCAGCCTAATTATCGGGGATCCTTCCTACGAGCAGTACTTC.

The CDR3: CASSYSTEHGYTF. The CDR3 DNA reads TGTGCCAGCAGTTACTCGACGGAACATGGCTACACCTTC. The rearrangement links TRBV6-6 to TRBJ1-2; D gene ambiguous. The V end lost 0 bases, the J end lost 6 bases, and 8 bases lay between the germline ends. The CDR3 is made up of 13 amino acids. In germline, CDR1 is MNHNY, CDR2 SVGAGI (reference sequence).